This TCR beta chain was recorded in a study of CD8+ T cells in alopecia areata. The overall study: Treatment comprised oral tofacitinib, 5 to 10 mg twice daily, in treated patients.

Extracted RNA was reverse transcribed into cDNA, the sequencing template. The assay was immunoSEQ multiplex PCR, and TCRdb's table has in-frame clones only and misses some. The repertoire has 200,000 or so clones, nearly 60% of them found once; the top ten carry 5.5% to 6%. Germline assignment: CDR1 LGHNA and CDR2 YSLEER. This CDR3 contains 17 residues. Trimming shortened V by 1 base and J by 4 bases, and 17 bases separated the two germline ends. Treatment of the sample: oral pan-JAK inhibitor, 5-10 mg twice daily. This receptor was identified in a human donor with alopecia areata. The specimen was CD4+ T cells sorted from blood, collected at week 24, from a patient treated with tofacitinib. This sequence joins TRBV4-3 and TRBJ2-1; D is ambiguous. CDR3 coding DNA: TGCGCCAGCAGCCAAGTGGGATCCCGGACGGCTTACAATGAGCAGTTCTTC. Protein sequence: CASSQVGSRTAYNEQFF.